The 5 T cell receptor beta chains below were found in one sample sequenced in a study of patients and donors after allogeneic stem cell transplantation. Using its own MiXCR run on the RT-PCR reads, TCRdb lists one record per CDR3 protein. This sample carries 400,000 to 500,000 distinct CDR3 sequences, around 16% of them seen once, and the ten largest clones take just over 7%. Sequences were obtained from blood, either unsorted or a sorted T cell fraction (not recorded which). These receptor sequences come from a human donor who was either an allogeneic HSCT recipient or a stem cell or donor lymphocyte infusion donor (not recorded which). It is not recorded whose cells these are; they may come from a transplant donor.

This clonotype turned up a few times. J is TRBJ1-4 and V is TRBV24-1; TRBD1 might be the D (5 bases). The germline V gene encodes CDR1 KGHDR and CDR2 SFDVKD. Trimming pared 10 bases from V and 7 bases from J, leaving 18 bases between. The CDR3 extends over 14 amino acids. In nucleotides, the CDR3 is TGTGCCACAAAGCAGGGTTCCATCGGTGAAAAACTGTTTTTT. It codes for CATKQGSIGEKLFF.

The V call is TRBV12-5, the J call TRBJ2-7; the D is unclear. Germline V gives CDR1 LGHNT, CDR2 FRNRAP. V was cut by 7 bases and J by 6 bases, with 22 bases left in between. The CDR3 extends over 15 amino acids. The CDR3 is CASVMAQTLAREQYF. CDR3 sequence (DNA): TGTGCTAGTGTTATGGCACAGACTTTGGCCCGCGAGCAGTACTTC.

A few counts support this clonotype. The chain is built from TRBV24-1 and TRBJ2-1; TRBD1 or TRBD2 may be the D gene (5 bases each). The CDR3 is made up of 14 amino acids. CDR1 and CDR2 (germline): KGHDR, SFDVKD. The germline V and J ends were trimmed by 3 bases and 4 bases, with 9 bases remaining between them. The CDR3 DNA follows: TGTGCCACCAGTGATCCGTGGGGGTACAATGAGCAGTTCTTC. This translates into CATSDPWGYNEQFF.

This clonotype was found a few times. The chain has TRBV7-9 and TRBJ1-3; D is ambiguous. The CDR3 is 14 amino acids. CDR1 is SEHNR and CDR2 is FQNEAQ in the germline V gene (reference sequence). The V gene lost 3 bases and the J gene lost 0 bases, with 6 bases spanning the gap. The CDR3 sequence: CASSLTFSGNTIYF. CDR3 nucleotide sequence: TGTGCCAGCAGCTTGACATTCTCTGGAAACACCATATATTTT.

The chain employs TRBV19 and TRBJ2-2; D is ambiguous. The CDR3 is made up of 16 amino acids. Germline CDR1 is LNHDA and CDR2 is SQIVND (reference sequence). Deletions cut 6 bases from V and 0 bases from J, with 14 bases between. The CDR3: CASSLRRAANTGELFF. In DNA, the CDR3 is TGTGCCAGTAGCCTCCGCCGCGCCGCGAACACCGGGGAGCTGTTTTTT. The full variable domain, rest sourced from reference TRBV19 and TRBJ2-2, is DGGITQSPKYLFRKEGQNVTLSCEQNLNHDAMYWYRQDPGQGLRLIYYSQIVNDFQKGDIAEGYSVSREKKESFPLTVTSAQKNPTAFYLCASSLRRAANTGELFFGEGSRLTVL.